The rows below give T cell receptor beta chains drawn from one sample of a study of blood T cell repertoires in COVID-19. TCRdb keeps only in-frame clones here, not all; method: immunoSEQ multiplex PCR. Altogether more than 300,000 clones are present, just under 90% being singletons, with the ten largest covering over 8.5%. The sequencing sample was made of PBMCs or T cells enriched from blood (not recorded which). The receptors were gathered from a woman aged 30 to 39 who had recovered from COVID-19. Each CDR3 is given with its conserved first and last residue. D genes are given only for firm matches. Clone size appears in some rows only: once, few, many, or a class for an expanded clone.

>TRBD1|TRBJ1-2|-|TRBV7-8
CASSPRLGGADGGYTF
TGTGCCAGCAGCCCCCGGCTAGGGGGCGCAGACGGTGGCTACACCTTC
>-|TRBJ1-2|-|TRBV11-1
CASSLGLDRNYGYTF
TGTGCCAGCAGCTTAGGTCTGGACAGAAACTATGGCTACACCTTC
>-|TRBJ1-2|-|TRBV19
CASSMKGRRGYGYTF
TGTGCCAGTAGTATGAAGGGACGGAGGGGCTATGGCTACACCTTC
>-|TRBJ2-1|once|TRBV14
CASSQYNGEWNEQFF
TGTGCCAGCAGCCAATACAATGGGGAGTGGAATGAGCAGTTCTTC
>-|TRBJ1-5|-|TRBV11-2
CASSPRGVNRTASNQPQHF
TGTGCCAGCAGCCCCCGGGGAGTCAACCGGACAGCTAGCAATCAGCCCCAGCATTTT
>TRBD1|TRBJ1-5|-|TRBV19
CASSIVGDRGFQPQHF
TGTGCCAGTAGTATAGTCGGGGACAGGGGGTTCCAGCCCCAGCATTTT
>-|TRBJ2-6|-|TRBV19
CASREQGSGANVLTF
TGTGCCAGTAGGGAACAGGGTTCTGGGGCCAACGTCCTGACTTTC
>TRBD2|TRBJ2-4|-|TRBV28
CASVKTSGPHLAKNIQYF
TGTGCCAGCGTTAAGACTAGCGGTCCCCATCTAGCCAAAAACATTCAGTACTTC
>-|TRBJ1-4|-|TRBV7-2
CASSLFSAGEKLFF
TGTGCCAGCAGCTTATTCAGCGCTGGGGAAAAACTGTTTTTT
>TRBD2|TRBJ2-1|-|TRBV20-1
CSASVPSGPYNEQFF
TGCAGTGCTAGTGTTCCTAGCGGACCCTACAATGAGCAGTTCTTC
>-|TRBJ2-2|-|TRBV11-2
CASSQQGNTGELFF
TGTGCCAGCAGTCAACAGGGCAACACCGGGGAGCTGTTTTTT
>-|TRBJ2-5|-|TRBV7-9
CASSPRGDSQETQYF
TGTGCCAGCAGCCCCAGAGGCGACTCGCAAGAGACCCAGTACTTC
>TRBD1|TRBJ2-7|-|TRBV6-5
CASSYYGTGEYEQYF
TGTGCCAGCAGTTATTACGGGACAGGGGAATACGAGCAGTACTTC
>-|TRBJ2-2|-|TRBV7-2
CASSGSRNTGELFF
TGTGCCAGCAGTGGTTCCAGGAACACCGGGGAGCTGTTTTTT
>-|TRBJ2-1|-|TRBV4-3
CASSREPLGNEQFF
TGCGCCAGCAGCCGGGAACCACTAGGAAATGAGCAGTTCTTC
>-|TRBJ1-2|-|TRBV11-2
CASSLVMGGGYTF
TGTGCCAGCAGCTTAGTCATGGGGGGTGGCTACACCTTC